The rows below give T cell receptor beta chains drawn from one sample of a study of T cells in Graves' hyperthyroidism and ophthalmopathy. TCRdb independently ran MiXCR on the multiplex PCR reads; one entry per CDR3 protein. This repertoire shows approximately 260,000 distinct CDR3 sequences, around 15% found once; its top ten account for around 30%. Sequenced material: blood. These receptors originate from a woman aged 50 to 60 with Graves' hyperthyroidism that later progressed to Graves' ophthalmopathy. CDR3s include the opening cysteine and the closing phenylalanine or tryptophan. A D gene is named only where the DNA matches it firmly. Only some rows state a clone size, as once, few, many or a class for expanded clones.

NA TRBJ2-2 14 many TRBV12-3/TRBV12-4 CASSPLAGTGELFF TGTGCCAGCAGTCCCCTTGCGGGCACCGGGGAGCTGTTTTTT
NA TRBJ2-5 15 many TRBV20-1 CSARRDRHSEETQYF TGCAGTGCTAGGAGGGACCGGCATTCAGAAGAGACCCAGTACTTC
TRBD2 TRBJ2-6 19 many TRBV5-1 CASSLVPPSGSSGANVLTF TGCGCCAGCAGCTTGGTCCCACCTAGCGGATCCTCTGGGGCCAACGTCCTGACTTTC
NA TRBJ1-1 13 many TRBV27 CASSAPGGAEAFF TGTGCCAGCAGTGCTCCCGGGGGGGCTGAAGCTTTCTTT
NA TRBJ1-6 15 many TRBV15 CATSRGDSYNSPLHF TGTGCCACCAGCAGAGGAGACTCCTATAATTCACCCCTCCACTTT
TRBD2 TRBJ2-2 16 NA TRBV12-5 CASGRSSGSYTGELFF TGTGCTAGTGGGAGGAGTAGCGGGAGTTACACCGGGGAGCTGTTTTTT
NA TRBJ2-7 12 many TRBV6-1 CASSTSGYEQYF TGTGCCAGCAGTACCTCCGGCTACGAGCAGTACTTC
NA TRBJ2-1 14 many TRBV3-1 CASSQGLVRDEQFF TGTGCCAGCAGCCAAGGACTAGTTAGAGATGAGCAGTTCTTC
NA TRBJ1-1 16 many TRBV11-2 CASSPRGGEGYTEAFF TGTGCCAGCAGCCCCCGGGGAGGGGAAGGGTACACTGAAGCTTTCTTT
NA TRBJ1-5 15 many TRBV6-1 CASSARGYSNQPQHF TGTGCCAGCAGTGCAAGAGGATATAGCAATCAGCCCCAGCATTTT